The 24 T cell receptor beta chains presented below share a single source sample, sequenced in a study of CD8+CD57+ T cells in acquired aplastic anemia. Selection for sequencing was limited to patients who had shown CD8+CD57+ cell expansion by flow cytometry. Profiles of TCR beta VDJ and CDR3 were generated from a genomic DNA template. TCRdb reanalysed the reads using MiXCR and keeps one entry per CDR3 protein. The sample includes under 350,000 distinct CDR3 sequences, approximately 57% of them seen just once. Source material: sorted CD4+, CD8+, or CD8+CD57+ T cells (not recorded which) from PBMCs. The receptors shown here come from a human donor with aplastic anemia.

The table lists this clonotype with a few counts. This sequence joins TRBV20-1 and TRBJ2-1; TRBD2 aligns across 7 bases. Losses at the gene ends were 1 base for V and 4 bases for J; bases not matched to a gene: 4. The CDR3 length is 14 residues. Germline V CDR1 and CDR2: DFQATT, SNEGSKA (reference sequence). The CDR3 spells CSARASGDYNEQFF. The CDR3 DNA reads TGCAGTGCTAGAGCTAGCGGCGATTACAATGAGCAGTTCTTC.

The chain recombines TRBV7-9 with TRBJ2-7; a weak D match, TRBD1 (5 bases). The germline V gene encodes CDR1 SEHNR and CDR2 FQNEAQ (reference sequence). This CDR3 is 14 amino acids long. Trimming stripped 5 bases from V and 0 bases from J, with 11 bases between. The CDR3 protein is CASSRQTSSYEQYF. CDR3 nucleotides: TGTGCCAGCAGCCGACAGACGAGCTCCTACGAGCAGTACTTC.

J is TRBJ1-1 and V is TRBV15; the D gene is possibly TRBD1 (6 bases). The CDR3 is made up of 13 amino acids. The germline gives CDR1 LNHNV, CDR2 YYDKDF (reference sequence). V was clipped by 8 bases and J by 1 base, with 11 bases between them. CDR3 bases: TGTGCCACCTCCCCGGGGGCGAACACTGAAGCTTTCTTT. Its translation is CATSPGANTEAFF.

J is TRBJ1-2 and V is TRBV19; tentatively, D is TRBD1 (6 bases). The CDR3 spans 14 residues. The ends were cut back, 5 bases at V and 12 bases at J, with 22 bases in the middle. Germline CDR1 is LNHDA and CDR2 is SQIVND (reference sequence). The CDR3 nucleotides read TGTGCCAGTAGTTTCCAGACAGGCCGCTCTGGAAACACCTTC. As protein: CASSFQTGRSGNTF.

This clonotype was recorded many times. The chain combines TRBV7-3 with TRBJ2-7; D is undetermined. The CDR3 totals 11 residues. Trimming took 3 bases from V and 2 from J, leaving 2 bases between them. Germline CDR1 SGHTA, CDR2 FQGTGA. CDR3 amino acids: CASSFTYEQYF. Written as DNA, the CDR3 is TGTGCCAGCAGCTTCACCTACGAGCAGTACTTC.

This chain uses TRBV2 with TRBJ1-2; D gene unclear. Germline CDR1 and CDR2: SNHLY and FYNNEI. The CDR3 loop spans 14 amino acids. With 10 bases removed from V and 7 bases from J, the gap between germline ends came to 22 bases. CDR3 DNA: TGTGCCACCTTCGATTCGTTGGAGGGAAGTGGCTACACCTTC. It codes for CATFDSLEGSGYTF. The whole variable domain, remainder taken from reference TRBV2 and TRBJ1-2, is EPEVTQTPSHQVTQMGQEVILRCVPISNHLYFYWYRQILGQKVEFLVSFYNNEISEKSEIFDDQFSVERPDGSNFTLKIRSTKLEDSAMYFCATFDSLEGSGYTFGSGTRLTVV.

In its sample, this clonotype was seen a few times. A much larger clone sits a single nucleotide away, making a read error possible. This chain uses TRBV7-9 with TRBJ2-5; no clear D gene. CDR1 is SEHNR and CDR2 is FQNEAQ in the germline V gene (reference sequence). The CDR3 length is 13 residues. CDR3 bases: TGTGCCAGCACCTTAGGCGGCTTGGAGACCCAGTACTTC. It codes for CASTLGGLETQYF. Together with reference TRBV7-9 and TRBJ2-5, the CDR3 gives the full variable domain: DTGVSQNPRHKITKRGQNVTFRCDPISEHNRLYWYRQTLGQGPEFLTYFQNEAQLEKSRLLSDRFSAERPKGSFSTLEIQRTEQGDSAMYLCASTLGGLETQYFGPGTRLLVL.

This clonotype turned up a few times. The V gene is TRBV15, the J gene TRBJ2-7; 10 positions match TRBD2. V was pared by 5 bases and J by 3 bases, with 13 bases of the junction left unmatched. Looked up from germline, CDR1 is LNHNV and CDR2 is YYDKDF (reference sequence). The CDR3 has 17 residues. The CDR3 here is CATSGRKPGLANYEQYF. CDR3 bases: TGTGCCACCAGCGGAAGGAAGCCGGGACTAGCGAACTACGAGCAGTACTTC.

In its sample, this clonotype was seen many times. The CDR3 coding sequence is TGCGCCAGCAGCCGGACGGCCGGGGGCCGTGACGGTGAAGCTTTCTTT. It encodes CASSRTAGGRDGEAFF. The chain links TRBV5-1 to TRBJ1-1; a weak D match, TRBD1 (6 bases). With 4 bases removed from V and 7 bases from J, the gap between germline ends came to 23 bases. Per germline, CDR1 SGHRS and CDR2 YFSETQ. CDR3 length: 16 residues.

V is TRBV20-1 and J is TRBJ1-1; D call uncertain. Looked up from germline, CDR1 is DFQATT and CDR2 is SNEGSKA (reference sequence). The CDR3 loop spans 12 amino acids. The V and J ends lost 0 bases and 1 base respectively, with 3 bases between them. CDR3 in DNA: TGCAGTGCTAGAGAGGGGAACACTGAAGCTTTCTTT. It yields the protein CSAREGNTEAFF.

CDR3 region: CASSEYGGGAPRGYTF. The CDR3 bases are TGTGCCAGCAGTGAATACGGGGGGGGGGCGCCCCGTGGCTACACCTTC. V gene TRBV25-1 combines with J gene TRBJ1-2, with D tentatively TRBD1 (6 bases). V was cut by 0 bases and J by 7 bases, with 18 bases left in between. Germline V gives CDR1 MGHDK, CDR2 SYGVNS. The CDR3 consists of 16 residues.

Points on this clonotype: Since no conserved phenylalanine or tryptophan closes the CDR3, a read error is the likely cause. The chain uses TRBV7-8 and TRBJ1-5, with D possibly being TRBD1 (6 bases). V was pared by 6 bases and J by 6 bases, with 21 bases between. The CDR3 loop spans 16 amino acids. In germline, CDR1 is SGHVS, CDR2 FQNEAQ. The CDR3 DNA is TGTGCCAGCAGGCCGCTGGGGGGGCTCGGCTCTCAGCCCCAGCATCTT. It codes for CASRPLGGLGSQPQHL.

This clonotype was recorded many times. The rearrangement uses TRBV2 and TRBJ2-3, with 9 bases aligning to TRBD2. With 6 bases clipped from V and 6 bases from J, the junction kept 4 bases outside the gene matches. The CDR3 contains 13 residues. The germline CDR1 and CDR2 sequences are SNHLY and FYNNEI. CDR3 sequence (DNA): TGTGCCAGCAGAGCAAGCGGGGGGGATACGCAGTATTTT. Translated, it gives CASRASGGDTQYF.

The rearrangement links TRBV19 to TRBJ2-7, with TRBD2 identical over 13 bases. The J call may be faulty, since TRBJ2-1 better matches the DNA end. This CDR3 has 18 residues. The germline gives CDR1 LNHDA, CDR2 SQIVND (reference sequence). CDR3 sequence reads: CASSPDPPGLAGSNEQFF. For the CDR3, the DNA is TGTGCCAGTAGTCCGGACCCACCGGGACTAGCGGGAAGCAATGAGCAGTTCTTC.

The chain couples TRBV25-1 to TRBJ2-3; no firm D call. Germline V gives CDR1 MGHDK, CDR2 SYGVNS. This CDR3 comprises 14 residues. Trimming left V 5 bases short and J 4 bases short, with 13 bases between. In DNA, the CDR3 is TGTGCCAGCAGTTTGTCCTCCGGAGCAGATACGCAGTATTTT. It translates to CASSLSSGADTQYF.

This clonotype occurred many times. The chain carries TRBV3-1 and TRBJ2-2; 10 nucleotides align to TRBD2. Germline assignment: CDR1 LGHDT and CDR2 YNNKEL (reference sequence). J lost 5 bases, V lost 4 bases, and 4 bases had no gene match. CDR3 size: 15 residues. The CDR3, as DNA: TGTGCCAGCAGCCCCACTAGCGGGGTGACCGGGGAGCTGTTTTTT. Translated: CASSPTSGVTGELFF.

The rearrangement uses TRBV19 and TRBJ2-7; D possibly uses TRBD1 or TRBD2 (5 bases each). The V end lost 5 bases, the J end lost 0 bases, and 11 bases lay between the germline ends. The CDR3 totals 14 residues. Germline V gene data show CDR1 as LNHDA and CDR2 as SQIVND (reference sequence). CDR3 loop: CASSAFGTSYEQYF. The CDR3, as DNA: TGTGCCAGTAGTGCCTTCGGGACCTCCTACGAGCAGTACTTC.

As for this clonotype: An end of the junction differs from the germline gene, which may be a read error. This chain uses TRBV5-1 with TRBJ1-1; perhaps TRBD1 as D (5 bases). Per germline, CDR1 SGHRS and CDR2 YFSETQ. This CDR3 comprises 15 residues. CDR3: CASSLEARGNTEAFF. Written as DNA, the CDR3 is TGTGCCAGCAGCTTGGAAGCGAGGGGGAACACTGAAGCTTTCTTT.

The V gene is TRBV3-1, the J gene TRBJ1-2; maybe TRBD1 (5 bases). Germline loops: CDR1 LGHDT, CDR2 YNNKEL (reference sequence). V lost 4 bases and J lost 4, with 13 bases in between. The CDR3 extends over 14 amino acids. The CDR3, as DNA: TGTGCCAGCAGCCGGGCAGGGTTGAGCTATGGCTACACCTTC. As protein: CASSRAGLSYGYTF. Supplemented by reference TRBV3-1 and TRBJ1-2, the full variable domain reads DTAVSQTPKYLVTQMGNDKSIKCEQNLGHDTMYWYKQDSKKFLKIMFSYNNKELIINETVPNRFSPKSPDKAHLNLHINSLELGDSAVYFCASSRAGLSYGYTFGSGTRLTVV.

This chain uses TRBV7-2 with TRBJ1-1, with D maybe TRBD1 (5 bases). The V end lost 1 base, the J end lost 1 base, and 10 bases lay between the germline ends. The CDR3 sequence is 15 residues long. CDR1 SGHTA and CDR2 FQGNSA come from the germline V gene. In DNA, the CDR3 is TGTGCCAGCAGCTTAGATGCGGGGCCGAACACTGAAGCTTTCTTT. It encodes CASSLDAGPNTEAFF.

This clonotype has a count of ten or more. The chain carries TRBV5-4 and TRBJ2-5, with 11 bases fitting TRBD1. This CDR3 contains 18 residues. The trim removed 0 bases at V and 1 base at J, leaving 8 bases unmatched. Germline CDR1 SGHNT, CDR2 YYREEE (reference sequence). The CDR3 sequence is CASSLGGTGGIRQETQYF. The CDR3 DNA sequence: TGTGCCAGCAGCTTGGGGGGGACAGGGGGAATCCGCCAAGAGACCCAGTACTTC.

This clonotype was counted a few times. The CDR3 loop reads CATAATSSYNEQFF. CDR3 DNA: TGTGCCACCGCCGCCACAAGCTCCTACAATGAGCAGTTCTTC. The V gene is TRBV7-9, the J gene TRBJ2-1, with unresolved D. V was cut by 10 bases and J by 0 bases, with 13 bases left in between. The length of the CDR3 is 14 residues. The germline V gene encodes CDR1 SEHNR and CDR2 FQNEAQ (reference sequence).

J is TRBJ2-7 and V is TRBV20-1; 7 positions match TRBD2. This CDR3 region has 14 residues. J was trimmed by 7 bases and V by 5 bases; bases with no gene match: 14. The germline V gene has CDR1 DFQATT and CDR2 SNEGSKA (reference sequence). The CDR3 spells CSAHGGSARYEQYF. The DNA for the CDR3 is TGCAGTGCTCACGGGGGGAGCGCAAGGTATGAGCAGTACTTC.

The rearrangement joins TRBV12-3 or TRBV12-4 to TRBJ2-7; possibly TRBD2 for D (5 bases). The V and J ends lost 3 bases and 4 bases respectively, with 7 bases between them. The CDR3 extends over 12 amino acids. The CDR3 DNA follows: TGTGCCAGCAGTTTTCGGGGATACGAGCAGTACTTC. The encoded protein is CASSFRGYEQYF.